This TCR beta chain was sequenced during a study of OX40 agonist ivuxolimab in advanced cancers. At the level of the study: The dose-escalation cohort was about 83% male, with a mean age of around 54 years, ranging roughly 23 to 79.

After removal of 7 bases from V and 8 bases from J, the junction contained 7 bases not matched to a gene. CDR1 and CDR2 (germline): SGHAT, FQNNGV. The CDR3 has 13 residues. Patients were excluded for autoimmune disease history or systemic immunosuppression. Sequencing was performed with immunoSEQ multiplex PCR; in TCRdb, only in-frame clones are kept and a portion is missing. The sample has over 70,000 clones, approximately 90% seen once; the top ten hold 0.33%. This TCR derives from an adult with an advanced solid tumor such as melanoma, head and neck, liver or kidney cancer. The sample was CD4+ or CD8+ T cells sorted from blood, taken in a trial of the OX40 agonist ivuxolimab. The chain couples TRBV11-2 to TRBJ2-3; 9 bases are shared with TRBD2. CDR3 loop: CASTPLTSGTQYF. The CDR3 DNA reads as TGTGCCAGCACCCCTCTGACTAGCGGTACGCAGTATTTT. Complete variable domain (other parts from reference TRBV11-2 and TRBJ2-3): EAGVAQSPRYKIIEKRQSVAFWCNPISGHATLYWYQQILGQGPKLLIQFQNNGVVDDSQLPKDRFSAERLKGVDSTLKIQPAKLEDSAVYLCASTPLTSGTQYFGPGTRLTVL.